Below are 21 T cell receptor beta chains sequenced from a single sample in a study of regulatory T cells in long-lasting Graves disease. Indicated time point: persistent/refractory GD, antithyroid drugs over 5 years with positive TRAb. RNA isolated from PBMCs was used to make the TCR library. Researchers made TCR beta libraries by using iRepertoire HTBI primers and running Arm-PCR on CDR3 regions. Via MiXCR, TCRdb re-called the multiplex PCR reads, giving one row per CDR3 protein. In the table there are hundreds of thousands of distinct CDR3 sequences, about 20% of which are singletons. Sequences were derived from peripheral blood mononuclear cells (PBMCs), sampled when the disease was refractory, from a patient treated with antithyroid drugs. These receptors originate from a female donor with Graves disease.

This chain connects TRBV5-1 to TRBJ1-1; TRBD1 matches 7 bases. V lost 4 bases to trimming and J lost 5 bases; unmatched junction nucleotides: 17. Germline CDR1 and CDR2: SGHRS and YFSETQ. This CDR3 is 17 amino acids long. The DNA of the CDR3 is TGCGCCAGCAGCCCATTGCCGATTAGACAGGGATGGACTGAAGCTTTCTTT. Its protein is CASSPLPIRQGWTEAFF.

At least ten counts were recorded for this clonotype. This chain links TRBV2 with TRBJ1-1, with 11 bases identical to TRBD1. Trimming took 8 bases from V and 3 from J; bases not matched to a gene: 8. Germline V gene lookup returns CDR1 SNHLY and CDR2 FYNNEI. This CDR3 has 15 amino acids. The CDR3 loop is CASQVEGQGDTEAFF. CDR3 coding DNA: TGTGCCAGCCAGGTCGAGGGACAGGGGGACACTGAAGCTTTCTTT.

This clonotype was counted many times. CDR3 sequence (DNA): TGTGCCAGTAGTATCGGGGAAGGGATCTATGGCTACACCTTC. Amino acids: CASSIGEGIYGYTF. The gene calls are TRBV19 and TRBJ1-2, with D hard to call. The V and J ends lost 3 bases and 4 bases respectively, with 12 bases between them. This CDR3 spans 14 amino acids. Germline values: CDR1 LNHDA, CDR2 SQIVND (reference sequence).

This clonotype occurred many times. The chain couples TRBV7-2 to TRBJ1-2, with D maybe TRBD1 (5 bases). CDR3 size: 15 residues. CDR1 and CDR2 (germline): SGHTA, FQGNSA. V was cut by 0 bases and J by 8 bases, with 16 bases left in between. The CDR3 sequence is CASSLAPGTSYGYTF. CDR3 in DNA: TGTGCCAGCAGCTTAGCGCCTGGGACGAGCTACGGCTACACCTTC. Complete variable domain (other parts from reference TRBV7-2 and TRBJ1-2): GAGVSQSPSNKVTEKGKDVELRCDPISGHTALYWYRQSLGQGLEFLIYFQGNSAPDKSGLPSDRFSAERTGGSVSTLTIQRTQQEDSAVYLCASSLAPGTSYGYTFGSGTRLTVV.

This clonotype was counted at least ten times. The CDR3 DNA reads as TGTGCCAGCAGCTTAGACAGGGTTCCGTATGGCTACACCTTC. Residues: CASSLDRVPYGYTF. The genes are TRBV7-2 and TRBJ1-2; possibly TRBD1 for D (6 bases). Germline CDR1 SGHTA, CDR2 FQGNSA. V lost 1 base and J lost 5, with 11 bases in between. CDR3 length: 14 amino acids.

The chain uses TRBV2 and TRBJ1-1; a weak D match, TRBD1 (5 bases). The CDR3 spans 14 residues. V lost 6 bases and J 4 bases, leaving 15 bases between the germline ends. Germline V CDR1 and CDR2: SNHLY, FYNNEI. The CDR3: CASRRQNGGTEAFF. CDR3 nucleotides: TGTGCCAGCAGAAGACAGAACGGGGGCACTGAAGCTTTCTTT.

This clonotype was found a few times. A much larger clone lies one base from this, so it may be a read error. The chain uses TRBV11-2 and TRBJ1-2; 7 positions match TRBD1. V gave up 4 bases and J gave up 4 bases; unmatched junction bases: 6. This CDR3 region has 14 residues. The V gene's germline CDR1 is SGHAT and CDR2 FQNNGV. The CDR3 nucleotides read TGTGCCAGCAGCTCCGGTTCAGGGGGCTATGGCTACACCTTC. This encodes CASSSGSGGYGYTF.

This clonotype was observed a handful of times. The chain uses TRBV7-9 and TRBJ1-4, with unresolved D. CDR3 size: 15 residues. Germline CDR1 reads SEHNR; CDR2 reads FQNEAQ (reference sequence). Trimming removed 5 bases at V and 7 bases at J, with 17 bases between. The CDR3 DNA sequence: TGTGCCAGCAGCCCTCGTGGGGATCCGGCTGAAAAACTGTTTTTT. Translation gives CASSPRGDPAEKLFF.

The chain recombines TRBV11-2 with TRBJ1-4; unclear D gene. The CDR3 is 12 amino acids. Germline-derived CDR1 and CDR2 are SGHAT and FQNNGV. With 5 bases removed from V and 7 bases from J, the gap between germline ends came to 8 bases. The CDR3 region has the DNA TGTGCCAGCAGCAAAACAGCTGAAAAACTGTTTTTT. Its translation is CASSKTAEKLFF.

This clonotype was recorded at least ten times. The CDR3, as DNA: TGTGCCAGCAGCACAGGCGGGACAGCACAAGAGACCCAGTACTTC. Its translation is CASSTGGTAQETQYF. This chain uses TRBV7-9 with TRBJ2-5, with TRBD1 as a possible D gene (7 bases). V lost 5 bases and J 2 bases, leaving 15 bases between the germline ends. The CDR3 has 15 amino acids. Germline CDR1 reads SEHNR; CDR2 reads FQNEAQ (reference sequence).

There are a few counts of this clonotype. V and J are TRBV29-1 and TRBJ1-1; the match to TRBD1 covers 9 bases. The germline CDR1 and CDR2 sequences are SQVTM and ANQGSEA. This CDR3 is 13 amino acids long. Trimming cost V 3 bases and J 4 bases; bases outside gene matches: 3. In DNA, the CDR3 is TGCAGCGTTGACCCGGGACAGGGCACTGAAGCTTTCTTT. Encoded protein: CSVDPGQGTEAFF.

This clonotype was observed many times. The DNA for the CDR3 is TGTGCCAGCAGTTCGCTAGATTCAGTACAGCCCCAGCATTTT. Its protein product is CASSSLDSVQPQHF. This sequence joins TRBV28 and TRBJ1-5; D remains unclear. The ends were cut back, 4 bases at V and 7 bases at J, with 14 bases in the middle. CDR1 is MDHEN, CDR2 SYDVKM, per germline. This CDR3 comprises 14 residues.

The CDR3 bases are TGTGCCAGCTCACCACCTGCTACTAATGAAAAACTGTTTTTT. Its translation is CASSPPATNEKLFF. The gene calls are TRBV18 and TRBJ1-4; D is undetermined. This CDR3 region has 14 residues. CDR1 KGHSH and CDR2 LQKENI come from the germline V gene. V was trimmed by 0 bases and J by 2 bases, leaving 4 bases between them.

This clonotype was observed at least ten times. V is TRBV7-2 and J is TRBJ1-1; 7 bases are a match to TRBD1. J lost 4 bases, V lost 5 bases, and 7 bases had no gene match. Germline assignment: CDR1 SGHTA and CDR2 FQGNSA. This CDR3 is 14 amino acids long. The CDR3 region has the DNA TGTGCCAGCAGCCCGACAGGGTACCGCACTGAAGCTTTCTTT. Its translation is CASSPTGYRTEAFF.

This clonotype was detected only a few times. V gene TRBV6-9 combines with J gene TRBJ2-2; D remains unclear. The V end was cut by 3 bases, the J end by 8 bases, with 13 bases between. Looked up from germline, CDR1 is MNHGY and CDR2 is SVAAGI. The CDR3 has 14 residues. DNA for the CDR3: TGTGCCAGCAGTTACCCGTCGAGCCAAGGGGAGCTGTTTTTT. Protein product: CASSYPSSQGELFF.

The table lists this clonotype with a few counts. J is TRBJ1-1 and V is TRBV9; the match to TRBD1 covers 7 bases. The germline gives CDR1 SGDLS, CDR2 YYNGEE. V gave up 0 bases and J gave up 7 bases; unmatched junction bases: 9. This CDR3 is built from 15 residues. The CDR3 reads CASSVDEGAPREAFF. The CDR3 nucleotides are TGTGCCAGCAGCGTAGATGAGGGGGCGCCCCGTGAAGCTTTCTTT.

This clonotype was seen a handful of times. The chain employs TRBV28 and TRBJ2-7; TRBD2 matches 8 bases. V lost 5 bases and J lost 3; bases outside the gene matches: 18. Germline CDR1 and CDR2: MDHEN and SYDVKM. The CDR3 length is 18 residues. CDR3 protein: CASSQSGRQRESGYEQYF. The DNA of the CDR3 is TGTGCCAGCAGTCAGAGCGGACGGCAGCGGGAGAGTGGCTACGAGCAGTACTTC.

The sample holds many counts of this clonotype. The chain uses TRBV15 and TRBJ2-6; a weak D match, TRBD1 (7 bases). The V end was cut by 0 bases, the J end by 2 bases, with 8 bases between. The CDR3 is made up of 16 amino acids. Germline CDR1 is LNHNV and CDR2 is YYDKDF (reference sequence). The CDR3 DNA reads as TGTGCCACCAGCAGAGACAGGGGGGCTGGGGCCAACGTCCTGACTTTC. Translated: CATSRDRGAGANVLTF.

The table lists this clonotype with many counts. The chain combines TRBV27 with TRBJ2-7; 11 bases fit TRBD1. This CDR3 is 14 amino acids long. V dropped 6 bases and J dropped 2; count of bases not matched to a gene: 3. The germline gives CDR1 MNHEY, CDR2 SMNVEV (reference sequence). CDR3 sequence (DNA): TGTGCCAGCAGGGACAGGGGGCTCGCCTACGAGCAGTACTTC. Translation: CASRDRGLAYEQYF.

This clonotype showed up just a few times. V and J are TRBV9 and TRBJ2-3; D unclear. CDR1 and CDR2 (germline): SGDLS, YYNGEE. This CDR3 is built from 16 residues. V shed 0 bases and J shed 0 bases, with 11 bases lying between them. The CDR3 region has the DNA TGTGCCAGCAGCGTAGAGGTCCGAGCTAGCACAGATACGCAGTATTTT. This encodes CASSVEVRASTDTQYF.

The rearrangement uses TRBV28 and TRBJ1-1, with 8 bases lining up with TRBD1. CDR3 length: 16 amino acids. The germline CDR1 and CDR2 sequences are MDHEN and SYDVKM. V shed 8 bases, J shed 2 bases, and the junction held 13 bases outside the gene matches. CDR3 sequence reads: CASYRRFRGLNTEAFF. As DNA, the CDR3 is TGTGCCAGCTACAGGAGGTTCAGGGGGCTTAACACTGAAGCTTTCTTT.